The next 31 T cell receptor beta chains were all read from a single sample in a study of T cell repertoires in cytomegalovirus infection. These receptors have no known antigen. TCRdb processed the reads anew with MiXCR; each CDR3 protein has one entry. In the table there are fewer than 1,000,000 distinct CDR3 sequences, approximately 31% of which are singletons. Sequenced here: cultured CD8+ T cells from PBMCs, sampled from culture after CMV antigen stimulation. Source of these receptors: a human donor in good health (CMV status not recorded). Some clones in this sample may be carry-over from other donors' samples.

V gene TRBV4-2 combines with J gene TRBJ1-1; 7 bases are a match to TRBD1. The junction had 6 bases not matched to a gene; V was cut back by 1 base and J by 1 base. Per germline, CDR1 LGHNA and CDR2 YNFKEQ. This CDR3 region has 16 residues. CDR3 nucleotide sequence: TGTGCCAGCAGCCAAGCAGGGGGAGAGTGGAACACTGAAGCTTTCTTT. It codes for CASSQAGGEWNTEAFF.

This clonotype was seen more than once but under ten times. V and J are TRBV24-1 and TRBJ1-1; maybe TRBD1 (5 bases). This CDR3 comprises 14 residues. V was clipped by 6 bases and J by 1 base, with 11 bases between them. Germline CDR1 reads KGHDR; CDR2 reads SFDVKD. The DNA for the CDR3 is TGTGCCACCAGTTCCCCAGGGCAGAACACTGAAGCTTTCTTT. Protein: CATSSPGQNTEAFF.

This clonotype was recorded a few times. V and J are TRBV6-1 and TRBJ2-3; D is ambiguous. Trimming removed 6 bases from V and 5 bases from J, with 15 bases in between. Germline values: CDR1 MNHNS, CDR2 SASEGT. The CDR3 covers 14 residues. As DNA, the CDR3 is TGTGCCAGCAGCTACAGAGCTGTTAGAGATACGCAGTATTTT. It codes for CASSYRAVRDTQYF.

The chain employs TRBV7-9 and TRBJ2-5; 13 bases map to TRBD2. CDR1 SEHNR and CDR2 FQNEAQ come from the germline V gene (reference sequence). V was clipped by 5 bases and J by 2 bases; unmatched bases: 2. This CDR3 is 15 amino acids long. The DNA for the CDR3 is TGTGCCAGCAGCACGACTAGCGGGGGGCAAGAGACCCAGTACTTC. It codes for CASSTTSGGQETQYF. Drawing the rest from reference TRBV7-9 and TRBJ2-5, the complete variable domain is DTGVSQNPRHKITKRGQNVTFRCDPISEHNRLYWYRQTLGQGPEFLTYFQNEAQLEKSRLLSDRFSAERPKGSFSTLEIQRTEQGDSAMYLCASSTTSGGQETQYFGPGTRLLVL.

This clonotype was detected only once. The J gene is TRBJ1-1, the V gene TRBV5-8; unclear D gene. CDR1 and CDR2 from the germline V gene are SGHTS and YDEGEE. The CDR3 has 14 amino acids. The germline V and J ends were trimmed by 1 base and 6 bases, with 13 bases remaining between them. For the CDR3, the DNA is TGTGCCAGCAGCTTGTCTTTCCCAACCGCTGAAGCTTTCTTT. It is translated as CASSLSFPTAEAFF.

The chain combines TRBV12-3 or TRBV12-4 with TRBJ1-5; TRBD1 agrees at 7 bases. The V segment lost 6 bases and the J segment 3 bases; nucleotides outside the gene matches: 23. This CDR3 is 20 amino acids long. The CDR3 DNA follows: TGTGCCAGCAGCCCCTTTGCCTATCAAAAGGGACAGCAGAACAATCAGCCCCAGCATTTT. Translated: CASSPFAYQKGQQNNQPQHF.

This clonotype showed up just a few times. This chain links TRBV20-1 with TRBJ2-2; tentatively, D is TRBD1 or TRBD2 (5 bases each). Germline CDR1 is DFQATT and CDR2 is SNEGSKA (reference sequence). Trimming cost V 3 bases and J 5 bases, with 10 bases left between them. The CDR3 covers 13 residues. CDR3 in amino acids: CSASGAGTGELFF. The CDR3 region has the DNA TGCAGTGCTAGCGGGGCTGGAACCGGGGAGCTGTTTTTT.

Ten or more counts support this clonotype. The junction shows a germline mismatch at one end, possibly a read error. The V and J genes are TRBV7-9 and TRBJ2-4, with D possibly being TRBD1 (5 bases). Germline V gives CDR1 SEHNR, CDR2 FQNEAQ (reference sequence). The CDR3 consists of 13 residues. For the CDR3, the DNA is TGCGCGAGTTCAGGGATGACCAAAAACATTCAGTACTTC. Residues: CASSGMTKNIQYF.

This clonotype has at least ten counts. V gene TRBV7-8 combines with J gene TRBJ2-5; TRBD2 might be the D (6 bases). CDR3 length: 14 amino acids. Per the germline V gene, CDR1 is SGHVS and CDR2 is FQNEAQ. The germline V and J ends were trimmed by 3 bases and 10 bases, with 18 bases remaining between them. The CDR3 DNA sequence: TGTGCCAGCAGCTTGAGCGCGGGGAGTGGAGACCAGTACTTC. This translates into CASSLSAGSGDQYF.

This clonotype has a count of ten or more. The gene calls are TRBV7-8 and TRBJ1-3, with TRBD1 identical over 7 bases. With 2 bases clipped from V and 4 bases from J, the junction kept 11 bases outside the gene matches. Germline loops: CDR1 SGHVS, CDR2 FQNEAQ. The CDR3 length is 17 residues. CDR3 residues: CASSLNPTGSSGNTIYF. The CDR3 nucleotides read TGTGCCAGCAGCTTAAATCCGACAGGGTCTTCGGGAAACACCATATATTTT.

The chain is built from TRBV15 and TRBJ1-2; D uncertain. V lost 5 bases to trimming and J lost 2 bases, with 15 bases between them. Germline V gives CDR1 LNHNV, CDR2 YYDKDF (reference sequence). The CDR3 sequence is 15 residues long. CDR3 sequence: CATSGYSGSNYGYTF. CDR3 coding DNA: TGTGCCACCAGCGGCTATTCCGGGTCCAACTATGGCTACACCTTC.

The genes are TRBV7-6 and TRBJ1-1; D gene uncertain. Looked up from germline, CDR1 is SGHVS and CDR2 is FNYEAQ. Trimming stripped 5 bases from V and 7 bases from J, with 11 bases between. The CDR3 extends over 12 amino acids. The chain's CDR3 is CASSPLGLEAFF. In DNA, the CDR3 is TGTGCCAGCAGCCCCTTGGGCCTTGAAGCTTTCTTT.

This sequence joins TRBV7-9 and TRBJ2-7; a weak D match, TRBD2 (6 bases). The CDR3 covers 13 residues. The V end lost 10 bases, the J end lost 0 bases, and 13 bases lay between the germline ends. Germline CDR1 SEHNR, CDR2 FQNEAQ (reference sequence). The CDR3 here is CATTGDSSYEQYF. As DNA, the CDR3 is TGTGCCACGACGGGGGATAGCTCCTACGAGCAGTACTTC.

The chain couples TRBV20-1 to TRBJ2-1, with D perhaps given as TRBD1 or TRBD2 (6 bases each). Germline V CDR1 and CDR2: DFQATT, SNEGSKA (reference sequence). The CDR3 is 14 residues long. V was shortened by 3 bases and J by 4 bases, with 13 bases between the two germline ends. The CDR3 DNA reads TGCAGTGCTAGCGGCAGGGGACTTTACAATGAGCAGTTCTTC. Amino acid sequence: CSASGRGLYNEQFF.

The V gene is TRBV10-3, the J gene TRBJ2-1; D unclear. Trimming left V 6 bases short and J 3 bases short, with 9 bases between. The CDR3 runs 13 residues. CDR1 is ENHRY, CDR2 SYGVKD, per germline. CDR3 protein: CAIRTTSYNEQFF. CDR3 nucleotides: TGTGCCATCAGAACGACAAGCTACAATGAGCAGTTCTTC.

This clonotype was counted between two and nine times. The V and J genes are TRBV12-3 or TRBV12-4 and TRBJ1-5, with D possibly being TRBD1 (6 bases). The CDR3 consists of 15 residues. The ends were cut back, 7 bases at V and 4 bases at J, with 17 bases in the middle. CDR3 loop: CASTSQGFPNQPQHF. The CDR3 DNA follows: TGTGCCAGCACCTCCCAGGGGTTCCCGAATCAGCCCCAGCATTTT.

This rearrangement joins TRBV7-9 to TRBJ2-1, with D maybe TRBD1 (5 bases). This CDR3 region has 13 residues. Looked up from germline, CDR1 is SEHNR and CDR2 is FQNEAQ (reference sequence). V shed 5 bases and J shed 9 bases, with 14 bases lying between them. CDR3 sequence reads: CASSVPGHGEQFF. The CDR3 coding sequence is TGTGCCAGCAGCGTCCCAGGGCATGGTGAGCAGTTCTTC.

The sample holds a few counts of this clonotype. The chain is built from TRBV27 and TRBJ1-2; no reliable D call. Germline loops: CDR1 MNHEY, CDR2 SMNVEV (reference sequence). The V end lost 5 bases, the J end lost 0 bases, and 13 bases lay between the germline ends. The CDR3 covers 15 residues. CDR3 sequence reads: CASSRRAYSNYGYTF. The CDR3 DNA reads TGTGCCAGCAGTCGAAGAGCATACTCTAACTATGGCTACACCTTC.

The table lists this clonotype with a few counts. The CDR3 sequence is CATSPRGQDYEQYV. CDR3 in DNA: TGTGCCACCAGCCCAAGGGGGCAGGACTACGAGCAGTACGTC. This chain links TRBV15 with TRBJ2-7, with 7 bases that match TRBD1. V dropped 5 bases and J dropped 3; count of bases not matched to a gene: 7. The CDR3 extends over 14 amino acids. Germline CDR1 is LNHNV and CDR2 is YYDKDF (reference sequence).

The chain employs TRBV19 and TRBJ2-5; D is unresolved. This CDR3 contains 15 residues. The ends were cut back, 0 bases at V and 5 bases at J, with 13 bases in the middle. CDR1 is LNHDA and CDR2 is SQIVND in the germline V gene (reference sequence). In DNA form, the CDR3 reads TGTGCCAGTAGTATAGACCTGACTTGGTCGGAGACCCAGTACTTC. Translated: CASSIDLTWSETQYF.

This chain uses TRBV28 with TRBJ2-1, with 10 bases lining up with TRBD1. The CDR3 length is 15 residues. After removal of 6 bases from V and 8 bases from J, the junction contained 10 bases not matched to a gene. Germline CDR1 is MDHEN and CDR2 is SYDVKM. CDR3 in amino acids: CASSPPTGGYDEQFF. The CDR3 DNA sequence: TGTGCCAGCAGCCCTCCGACAGGGGGCTATGATGAGCAGTTCTTC.

This clonotype has ten or more counts. The chain links TRBV6-1 to TRBJ1-5; D is unresolved. V was cut by 6 bases and J by 5 bases, with 23 bases left in between. In germline, CDR1 is MNHNS, CDR2 SASEGT. The CDR3 is 17 amino acids. Here the CDR3 reads CASSTPRFPGKYQPQHF. The CDR3 coding sequence is TGTGCCAGCAGCACACCCAGGTTTCCGGGGAAATATCAGCCCCAGCATTTT.

Here the CDR3 reads CASSSPTGTTREQFF. The CDR3 nucleotides read TGTGCCAGCAGCTCACCTACGGGGACTACTCGTGAGCAGTTCTTC. This chain connects TRBV5-6 to TRBJ2-1, with 7 bases lining up with TRBD2. Per the germline V gene, CDR1 is SGHDT and CDR2 is YYEEEE. CDR3 length: 15 residues. The trim removed 3 bases at V and 9 bases at J, leaving 12 bases unmatched.

V usage is TRBV2 and J usage is TRBJ2-3; D unresolved. CDR1 and CDR2 (germline): SNHLY, FYNNEI. Trimming stripped 5 bases from V and 0 bases from J, with 15 bases between. The CDR3 extends over 16 amino acids. CDR3 sequence reads: CASSNLGQSSTDTQYF. Written as DNA, the CDR3 is TGTGCCAGCAGTAATCTTGGCCAGTCTAGCACAGATACGCAGTATTTT.

This rearrangement joins TRBV29-1 to TRBJ1-2; no definite D call. CDR1 is SQVTM and CDR2 is ANQGSEA in the germline V gene. CDR3 size: 13 residues. With 0 bases removed from V and 5 bases from J, the gap between germline ends came to 10 bases. The CDR3 DNA follows: TGCAGCGTTGAAGATCGCGCCTCATATGGCTACACCTTC. This translates into CSVEDRASYGYTF.

Only a few counts were recorded for this clonotype. V is TRBV19 and J is TRBJ2-6; the D is unclear. Trimming pared 9 bases from V and 0 bases from J, leaving 12 bases between. The germline gives CDR1 LNHDA, CDR2 SQIVND (reference sequence). The CDR3 extends over 15 amino acids. The CDR3 nucleotides read TGTGCCAGCCTCCAGGCTTTCTCTGGGGCCAACGTCCTGACTTTC. This sequence encodes CASLQAFSGANVLTF.

Points on this clonotype: This clone may be a read error of a much larger clone one base away. The genes are TRBV7-3 and TRBJ2-1; D possibly corresponds to TRBD1 (6 bases). The CDR3 has 15 residues. Germline V gives CDR1 SGHTA, CDR2 FQGTGA. Deletions cut 4 bases from V and 0 bases from J, with 10 bases between. In DNA, the CDR3 is TGTGCCAGCAGCTCAGGGGAATTCTCCTACAATGAGCAGTTCTTC. It yields the protein CASSSGEFSYNEQFF. Drawing the rest from reference TRBV7-3 and TRBJ2-1, the complete variable domain is GAGVSQTPSNKVTEKGKYVELRCDPISGHTALYWYRQSLGQGPEFLIYFQGTGAADDSGLPNDRFFAVRPEGSVSTLKIQRTERGDSAVYLCASSSGEFSYNEQFFGPGTRLTVL.

This clonotype was found many times. This chain joins TRBV6-1 and TRBJ1-6; a weak D match, TRBD1 (5 bases). Germline V gene sequence: CDR1 MNHNS, CDR2 SASEGT. CDR3 length equals 16 residues. V lost 0 bases and J 2 bases, leaving 8 bases between the germline ends. The CDR3 DNA follows: TGTGCCAGCAGTGAAGCGGGCAGGGCCTATAATTCACCCCTCCACTTT. It specifies CASSEAGRAYNSPLHF.

This clonotype was counted only a few times. The V gene is TRBV7-8, the J gene TRBJ1-2, with D uncertain. The CDR3 loop spans 14 amino acids. Germline V gene data show CDR1 as SGHVS and CDR2 as FQNEAQ. Deletions cut 0 bases from V and 0 bases from J, with 5 bases between. The CDR3 protein is CASSLASANYGYTF. CDR3 nucleotides: TGTGCCAGCAGCTTAGCATCGGCTAACTATGGCTACACCTTC. The full variable domain, its missing parts supplied by reference TRBV7-8 and TRBJ1-2, is GAGVSQSPRYKVAKRGQDVALRCDPISGHVSLFWYQQALGQGPEFLTYFQNEAQLDKSGLPSDRFFAERPEGSVSTLKIQRTQQEDSAVYLCASSLASANYGYTFGSGTRLTVV.

This clonotype was counted a few times. In nucleotides, the CDR3 is TGTGCCAGCAGTTACGGGACAGGAGAAGCCAAAAACATTCAGTACTTC. It specifies CASSYGTGEAKNIQYF. The V gene is TRBV6-5, the J gene TRBJ2-4, with 8 bases identical to TRBD1. The V segment lost 2 bases and the J segment 0 bases; nucleotides outside the gene matches: 3. This CDR3 has 16 residues. CDR1 and CDR2 (germline): MNHEY, SVGAGI.

The CDR3 reads CASSPTTLSYEQYV. CDR3 coding DNA: TGTGCCAGCAGCCCTACCACGCTGTCCTACGAGCAGTACGTC. This sequence joins TRBV5-6 and TRBJ2-7, with D unclear. The V gene lost 4 bases and the J gene lost 1 base, with 12 bases spanning the gap. Germline CDR1 SGHDT, CDR2 YYEEEE. This CDR3 is built from 14 residues.